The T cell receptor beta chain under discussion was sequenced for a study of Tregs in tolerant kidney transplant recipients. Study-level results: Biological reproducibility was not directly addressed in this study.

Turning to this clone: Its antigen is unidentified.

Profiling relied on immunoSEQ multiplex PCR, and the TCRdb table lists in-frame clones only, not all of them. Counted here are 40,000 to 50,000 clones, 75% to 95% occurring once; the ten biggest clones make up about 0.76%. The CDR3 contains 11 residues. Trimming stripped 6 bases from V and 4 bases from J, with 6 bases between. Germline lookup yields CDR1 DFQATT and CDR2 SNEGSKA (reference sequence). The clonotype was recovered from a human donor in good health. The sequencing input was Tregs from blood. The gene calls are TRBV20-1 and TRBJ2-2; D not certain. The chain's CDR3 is CSARVTGELFF. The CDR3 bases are TGCAGTGCAAGGGTCACCGGGGAGCTGTTTTTT.